A selection of T cell receptor beta chains follows, all from one sample in a study of blood T cell repertoires in COVID-19. This table comes from immunoSEQ multiplex PCR, and its TCRdb copy is limited to in-frame clones, with some not included. The sample contains about 94,000 clones, 65% to 85% of which appear only once. Sequencing was performed on peripheral blood. The receptor set was obtained from a man between 60 and 70 years old with acute or convalescent COVID-19. Both conserved end residues are part of each CDR3. Fields, in order: CDR3 protein, V gene, CDR3 length, J gene.

CDR3 protein: CASTATTGNYGYTF
V gene: TRBV9
CDR3 length: 14
J gene: TRBJ1-2

CDR3 protein: CASSAIREDTQYF
V gene: TRBV9
CDR3 length: 13
J gene: TRBJ2-3

CDR3 protein: CASSTGGRDTEAFF
V gene: TRBV2
CDR3 length: 14
J gene: TRBJ1-1

CDR3 protein: CATASSAYEQYF
V gene: TRBV24-1
CDR3 length: 12
J gene: TRBJ2-7

CDR3 protein: CAITGLASTDTQYF
V gene: TRBV10-3
CDR3 length: 14
J gene: TRBJ2-3

CDR3 protein: CAISESVASYEQYF
V gene: TRBV10-3
CDR3 length: 14
J gene: TRBJ2-7

CDR3 protein: CAAGANRGEKLFF
V gene: TRBV28
CDR3 length: 13
J gene: TRBJ1-4

CDR3 protein: CASSVAGTSGSYEQYF
V gene: TRBV2
CDR3 length: 16
J gene: TRBJ2-7

CDR3 protein: CASRTGYNEQFF
V gene: TRBV5-1
CDR3 length: 12
J gene: TRBJ2-1

CDR3 protein: CASSVGQGFDYEQYF
V gene: TRBV9
CDR3 length: 15
J gene: TRBJ2-7

CDR3 protein: CASSSYRDPDQPQHF
V gene: TRBV6-5
CDR3 length: 15
J gene: TRBJ1-5